Below, 19 T cell receptor beta chains from the same sample are listed, as sequenced in a study of response to subunit inactivated influenza vaccine. A single record per CDR3 protein comes from TCRdb applying MiXCR to the RT-PCR reads. The sample comprises over 750,000 distinct CDR3 sequences, around 20% of which are singletons, and 10% to 13% rests with the top ten. The material was PBMCs from blood, obtained 5 days after vaccination. These receptors all stem from a man aged 45-60 years who received an inactivated influenza vaccine.

The chain carries TRBV4-2 and TRBJ2-1; 9 nucleotides agree with TRBD2. V lost 0 bases, J lost 13 bases, and 7 bases stayed unmatched. In germline, CDR1 is LGHNA, CDR2 YNFKEQ. The CDR3 contains 14 residues. The CDR3 sequence is CASSQERTSDPQFF. CDR3 DNA sequence: TGTGCCAGCAGCCAAGAGAGGACTAGCGATCCTCAGTTCTTC.

CDR3 amino acids: CASSRQTSVGDTQYF. The CDR3 DNA reads TGCGCCAGCAGCCGCCAGACTAGCGTAGGCGATACGCAGTATTTT. J is TRBJ2-3 and V is TRBV4-3, with 8 bases fitting TRBD2. This CDR3 is 15 amino acids long. Germline values: CDR1 LGHNA, CDR2 YSLEER. The trim removed 4 bases at V and 6 bases at J, leaving 9 bases unmatched.

The chain employs TRBV5-5 and TRBJ2-7; D remains unclear. The germline V gene has CDR1 SGHKS and CDR2 YYEKEE (reference sequence). Between the trimmed V and J ends, which lost 2 bases and 3 bases, there was a span of 15 bases. The CDR3 has 15 residues. The CDR3 reads CASSFSPDRYYEQYF. The CDR3 nucleotides are TGTGCCAGCAGCTTCTCCCCGGACCGATACTACGAGCAGTACTTC.

V gene TRBV6-6 combines with J gene TRBJ1-1; 9 nucleotides line up with TRBD1. In germline, CDR1 is MNHNY, CDR2 SVGAGI (reference sequence). The CDR3 consists of 13 residues. The V gene end was trimmed by 10 bases and the J gene end by 6 bases; junction bases not matched to a gene: 9. The chain's CDR3 is CAITTGGLAEAFF. CDR3 sequence (DNA): TGTGCCATCACGACAGGGGGGTTGGCTGAAGCTTTCTTT.

The V gene is TRBV6-5, the J gene TRBJ1-2; D is perhaps TRBD1 (5 bases). V dropped 8 bases and J dropped 7 bases, with 8 bases sitting between them. Germline CDR1 and CDR2: MNHEY and SVGAGI. The CDR3 runs 10 residues. The CDR3 DNA is TGTGCCAGCTGGGGGGGTGGCTACACCTTC. It specifies CASWGGGYTF.

CDR3 in amino acids: CASSGNGQGASDTQYF. The CDR3 DNA is TGTGCCAGCAGTGGGAACGGACAGGGGGCGTCGGATACGCAGTATTTT. The rearrangement links TRBV6-4 to TRBJ2-3; 11 bases agree with TRBD1. The germline gives CDR1 MRHNA, CDR2 SNTAGT. CDR3 length: 16 residues. After removal of 4 bases from V and 6 bases from J, the junction contained 9 bases not matched to a gene.

This sequence joins TRBV24-1 and TRBJ2-1, with 7 bases identical to TRBD1. Looked up from germline, CDR1 is KGHDR and CDR2 is SFDVKD. The V gene end was trimmed by 1 base and the J gene end by 7 bases; junction bases not matched to a gene: 3. The CDR3 runs to 14 residues. The CDR3 DNA is TGTGCCACCAGTGATTTTGGGACAGCTAATGAGCAGTTCTTC. It encodes CATSDFGTANEQFF.

This chain links TRBV27 with TRBJ1-6, with 8 bases matching TRBD1. The CDR3 sequence is 16 residues long. Trimming at V came to 8 bases and at J to 3 bases, leaving 9 bases not matched to a gene. The germline V gene has CDR1 MNHEY and CDR2 SMNVEV (reference sequence). CDR3 bases: TGTGCCAGCTTGAAGACAGGGGTAGGCTATAATTCACCCCTCCACTTT. Protein: CASLKTGVGYNSPLHF.

The rearrangement uses TRBV20-1 and TRBJ2-1, with TRBD2 matching 14 bases. Germline loops: CDR1 DFQATT, CDR2 SNEGSKA (reference sequence). V was clipped by 4 bases and J by 9 bases; unmatched bases: 5. The CDR3 is 14 amino acids. The CDR3 DNA reads as TGCAGTGCTATGACTAGCGGGAGGGCCTCTGAGCAGTTCTTC. It translates to CSAMTSGRASEQFF.

The V call is TRBV2, the J call TRBJ2-3; D is unclear. The CDR3 sequence is 15 residues long. Germline loops: CDR1 SNHLY, CDR2 FYNNEI. V was trimmed by 4 bases and J by 2 bases, leaving 13 bases between them. The CDR3 DNA is TGTGCCAGCAGTGTAAGGCGGTCGTTCACAGATACGCAGTATTTT. Translation gives CASSVRRSFTDTQYF.

The chain joins TRBV4-3 to TRBJ2-1; 10 bases are shared with TRBD2. The CDR3 has 16 residues. The V gene end was trimmed by 1 base and the J gene end by 9 bases; junction bases not matched to a gene: 9. The germline V gene has CDR1 LGHNA and CDR2 YSLEER. The CDR3 bases are TGCGCCAGCAGCCAAGCCAGCGGGAGGGCCATTGGTGAGCAGTTCTTC. It is translated as CASSQASGRAIGEQFF.

Concerning this clonotype: This may come from a read error, since a much larger clone is one base off. V gene TRBV7-2 combines with J gene TRBJ1-4; D remains unclear. CDR3 length: 13 residues. V shed 7 bases and J shed 7 bases, with 13 bases lying between them. The germline gives CDR1 SGHTA, CDR2 FQGNSA. For the CDR3, the DNA is TGTGCCAGCACCCGTCCGGGTATTGAAAAACTGTTTTTT. This translates into CASTRPGIEKLFF.

This clonotype has more than one count but fewer than ten. The chain uses TRBV6-2 or TRBV6-3 and TRBJ2-3; 7 bases are a match to TRBD2. J lost 2 bases, V lost 8 bases, and 7 bases had no gene match. CDR1 MNHEY and CDR2 SVGEGT come from the germline V gene. The CDR3 sequence is 14 residues long. The CDR3: CASSYGGDTDTQYF. CDR3 DNA sequence: TGTGCCAGCTCATATGGGGGGGACACAGATACGCAGTATTTT.

The V gene is TRBV28, the J gene TRBJ2-1; 10 bases agree with TRBD1. Germline V gene sequence: CDR1 MDHEN, CDR2 SYDVKM. Losses at the gene ends were 5 bases for V and 4 bases for J; bases not matched to a gene: 8. The CDR3 is 16 amino acids. The CDR3: CASSAVRDRGYNEQFF. Here the CDR3 DNA reads TGTGCCAGCAGTGCCGTACGGGACAGGGGTTACAATGAGCAGTTCTTC.

This clonotype turned up a few times. The V and J genes are TRBV4-1 and TRBJ1-5; D is perhaps TRBD1 (5 bases). V was shortened by 1 base and J by 9 bases, with 16 bases between the two germline ends. The CDR3 runs 15 residues. CDR1 is MGHRA and CDR2 is YSYEKL in the germline V gene. The CDR3 nucleotides are TGCGCCAGCAGCCAAGCCCCGACAGAACTCAGGCCCCAGCATTTT. It encodes CASSQAPTELRPQHF.

The rearrangement uses TRBV7-2 and TRBJ2-3; 12 bases are a match to TRBD2. The trim removed 1 base at V and 8 bases at J, leaving 7 bases unmatched. The CDR3 runs 16 residues. Germline V gene sequence: CDR1 SGHTA, CDR2 FQGNSA. The DNA for the CDR3 is TGTGCCAGCAGCTTAGGGCTAGCGGGAGGGCCAAGTACGCAGTATTTT. Its translation is CASSLGLAGGPSTQYF. Using reference TRBV7-2 and TRBJ2-3 for the parts outside the CDR3, the full variable domain is GAGVSQSPSNKVTEKGKDVELRCDPISGHTALYWYRQSLGQGLEFLIYFQGNSAPDKSGLPSDRFSAERTGGSVSTLTIQRTQQEDSAVYLCASSLGLAGGPSTQYFGPGTRLTVL.

The chain uses TRBV10-2 and TRBJ2-2; TRBD1 matches 7 bases. CDR1 is WSHSY and CDR2 is SAAADI in the germline V gene. The CDR3 totals 14 residues. V was clipped by 2 bases and J by 7 bases; unmatched bases: 4. This chain's CDR3 is CASSERGGSGELFF. The CDR3 region has the DNA TGCGCCAGCAGTGAGAGAGGGGGCAGCGGGGAGCTGTTTTTT.

V and J are TRBV6-5 and TRBJ2-3; TRBD1 matches at 10 bases. V shed 2 bases, J shed 5 bases, and the junction held 7 bases outside the gene matches. The CDR3 contains 16 residues. Germline V gives CDR1 MNHEY, CDR2 SVGAGI. CDR3 coding DNA: TGTGCCAGCAGTTACGGGACAGGGGCAAGCGGAGATACGCAGTATTTT. Translating it yields CASSYGTGASGDTQYF.

This clonotype was observed many times. The chain joins TRBV7-3 to TRBJ2-1; D may be TRBD2 (6 bases). CDR1 SGHTA and CDR2 FQGTGA come from the germline V gene. The CDR3 is 16 amino acids. The V and J ends lost 2 bases and 0 bases respectively, with 11 bases between them. The CDR3 DNA follows: TGTGCCAGCAGCTTACGGCGCGGGGACTCCTACAATGAGCAGTTCTTC. Translating it yields CASSLRRGDSYNEQFF.